This TCR beta chain is drawn from a study of blood T cells in healthy people across ages. About this clonotype itself: Its antigen is undetermined.

A second PCR of 7 to 11 cycles used a sample-barcoded 5' primer and a J-beta primer mix. The authors tagged each cDNA molecule using a template-switch adaptor with 12 random nucleotides. One entry per CDR3 protein results from TCRdb running MiXCR on the 5' RACE reads. The sample yields over 1,500,000 distinct CDR3 sequences, around 42% seen once. Study-wide results and caveats: Per million T cells, TCR beta diversity dropped roughly linearly as age increased. Lack of knowledge of donor CMV status possibly confounded expanded clonotype changes. Higher diversity and more naive CD4+ cells were features of long-lived donors, compared to aged donors.

This CDR3 has 15 amino acids. V lost 3 bases to trimming and J lost 0 bases, with 11 bases between them. Germline assignment: CDR1 MGHDK and CDR2 SYGVNS. The genes are TRBV25-1 and TRBJ2-5, with D perhaps TRBD2 (6 bases). Source material: blood. This clonotype originated in a human donor in good health. In DNA, the CDR3 is TGTGCCAGCAGTGATTCCCGGGGGTACCAAGAGACCCAGTACTTC. Amino acids: CASSDSRGYQETQYF.